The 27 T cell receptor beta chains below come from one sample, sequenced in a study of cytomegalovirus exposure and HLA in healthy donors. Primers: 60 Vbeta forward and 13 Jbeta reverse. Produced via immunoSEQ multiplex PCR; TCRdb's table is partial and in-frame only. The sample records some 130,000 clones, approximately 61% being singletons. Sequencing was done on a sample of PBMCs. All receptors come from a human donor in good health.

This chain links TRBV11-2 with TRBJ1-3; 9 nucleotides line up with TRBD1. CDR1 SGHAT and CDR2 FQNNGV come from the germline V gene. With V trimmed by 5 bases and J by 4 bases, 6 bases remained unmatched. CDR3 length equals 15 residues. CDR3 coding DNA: TGTGCCAGCAGCGTGGGGACAGGGCACGGAAACACCATATATTTT. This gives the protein CASSVGTGHGNTIYF.

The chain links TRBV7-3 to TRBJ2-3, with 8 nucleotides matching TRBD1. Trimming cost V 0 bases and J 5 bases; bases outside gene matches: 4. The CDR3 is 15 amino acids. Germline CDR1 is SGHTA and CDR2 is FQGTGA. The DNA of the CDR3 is TGTGCCAGCAGCTTAACGACAGGGGAAAAAGATACGCAGTATTTT. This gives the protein CASSLTTGEKDTQYF.

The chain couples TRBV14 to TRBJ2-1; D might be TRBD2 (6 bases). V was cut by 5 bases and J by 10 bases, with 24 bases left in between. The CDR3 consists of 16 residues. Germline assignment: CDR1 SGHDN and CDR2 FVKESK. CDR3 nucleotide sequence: TGTGCCAGCAGCACCTGGGATAGCGGAAGAGGACGGGAGCAGTTCTTC. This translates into CASSTWDSGRGREQFF.

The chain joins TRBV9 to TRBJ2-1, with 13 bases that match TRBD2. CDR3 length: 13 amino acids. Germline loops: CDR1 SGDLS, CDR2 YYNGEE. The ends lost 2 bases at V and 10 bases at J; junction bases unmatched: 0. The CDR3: CASSVTSGREQFF. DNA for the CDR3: TGTGCCAGCAGCGTGACTAGCGGGAGGGAGCAGTTCTTC.

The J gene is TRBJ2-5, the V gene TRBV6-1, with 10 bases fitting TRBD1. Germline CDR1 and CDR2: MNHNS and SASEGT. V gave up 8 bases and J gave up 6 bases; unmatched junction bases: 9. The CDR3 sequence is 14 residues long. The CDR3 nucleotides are TGTGCCAGCTCCGGGACAGGGGACGGGAAGACCCAGTACTTC. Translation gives CASSGTGDGKTQYF.

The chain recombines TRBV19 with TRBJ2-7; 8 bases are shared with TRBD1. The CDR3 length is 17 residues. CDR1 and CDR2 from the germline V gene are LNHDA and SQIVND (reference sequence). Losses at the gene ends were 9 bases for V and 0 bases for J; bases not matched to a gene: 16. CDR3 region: CASDPGTGSYGSYEQYF. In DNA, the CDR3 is TGTGCCAGCGATCCCGGGACAGGCTCCTATGGCTCCTACGAGCAGTACTTC.

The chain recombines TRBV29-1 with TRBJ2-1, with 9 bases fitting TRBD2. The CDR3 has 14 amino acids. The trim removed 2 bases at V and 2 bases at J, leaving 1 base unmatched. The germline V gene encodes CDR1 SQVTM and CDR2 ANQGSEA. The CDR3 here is CSVESSGTYNEQFF. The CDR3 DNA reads TGCAGCGTTGAATCTAGCGGGACCTACAATGAGCAGTTCTTC.

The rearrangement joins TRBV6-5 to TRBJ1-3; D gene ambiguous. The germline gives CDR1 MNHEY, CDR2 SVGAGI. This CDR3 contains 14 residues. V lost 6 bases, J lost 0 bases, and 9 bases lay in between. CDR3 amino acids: CASSRQSSGNTIYF. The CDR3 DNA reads TGTGCCAGCAGCCGACAAAGCTCTGGAAACACCATATATTTT.

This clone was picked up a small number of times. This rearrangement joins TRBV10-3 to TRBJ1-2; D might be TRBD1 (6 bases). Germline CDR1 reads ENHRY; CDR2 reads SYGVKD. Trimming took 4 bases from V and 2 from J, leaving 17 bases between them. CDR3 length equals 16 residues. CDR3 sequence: CAISGGRRLGNYGYTF. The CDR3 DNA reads TGTGCCATCAGTGGGGGGCGCAGGTTGGGAAACTATGGCTACACCTTC.

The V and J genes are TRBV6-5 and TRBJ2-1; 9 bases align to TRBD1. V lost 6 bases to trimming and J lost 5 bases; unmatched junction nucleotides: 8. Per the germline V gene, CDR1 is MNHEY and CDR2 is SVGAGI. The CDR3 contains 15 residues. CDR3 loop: CASRPPGQGDNEQFF. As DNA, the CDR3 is TGTGCCAGCAGGCCGCCGGGACAGGGTGACAATGAGCAGTTCTTC.

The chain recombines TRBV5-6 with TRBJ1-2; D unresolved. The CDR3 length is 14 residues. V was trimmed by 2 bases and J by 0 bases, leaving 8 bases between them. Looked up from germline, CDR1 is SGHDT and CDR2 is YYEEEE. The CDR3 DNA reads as TGTGCCAGCAGCTTTTCAACAGCTAACTATGGCTACACCTTC. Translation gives CASSFSTANYGYTF.

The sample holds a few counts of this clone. In nucleotides, the CDR3 is TGTGCCAGTAGTACCGGGACCGGGGAGCTGTTTTTT. Translating gives CASSTGTGELFF. This chain connects TRBV19 to TRBJ2-2; D gene uncertain. The CDR3 spans 12 residues. Per the germline V gene, CDR1 is LNHDA and CDR2 is SQIVND (reference sequence). V lost 4 bases and J 5 bases, leaving 5 bases between the germline ends.

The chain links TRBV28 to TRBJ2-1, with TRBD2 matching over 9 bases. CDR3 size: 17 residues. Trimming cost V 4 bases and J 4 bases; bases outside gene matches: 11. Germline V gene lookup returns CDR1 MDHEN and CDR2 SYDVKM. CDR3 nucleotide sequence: TGTGCCAGCAGTTCAACCCCAGGGGCGGGAGGGTACAATGAGCAGTTCTTC. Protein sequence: CASSSTPGAGGYNEQFF.

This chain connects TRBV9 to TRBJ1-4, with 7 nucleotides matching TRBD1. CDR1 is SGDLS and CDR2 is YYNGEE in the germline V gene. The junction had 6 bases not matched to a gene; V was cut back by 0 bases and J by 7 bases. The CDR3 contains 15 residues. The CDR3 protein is CASSVVEGAVEKLFF. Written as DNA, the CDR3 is TGTGCCAGCAGCGTAGTTGAGGGGGCGGTTGAAAAACTGTTTTTT.

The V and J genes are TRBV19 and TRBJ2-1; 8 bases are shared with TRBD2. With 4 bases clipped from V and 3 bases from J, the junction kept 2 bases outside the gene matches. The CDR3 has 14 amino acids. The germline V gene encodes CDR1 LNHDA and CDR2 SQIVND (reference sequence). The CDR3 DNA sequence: TGTGCCAGTAGTAACGGGGGGGACTACAATGAGCAGTTCTTC. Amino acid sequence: CASSNGGDYNEQFF.

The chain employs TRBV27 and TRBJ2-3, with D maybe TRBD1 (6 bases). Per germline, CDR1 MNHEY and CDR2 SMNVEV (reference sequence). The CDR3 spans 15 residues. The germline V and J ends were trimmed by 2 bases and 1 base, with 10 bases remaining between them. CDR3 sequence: CASSLTGIGTDTQYF. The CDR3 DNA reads TGTGCCAGCAGTTTAACAGGGATCGGCACAGATACGCAGTATTTT.

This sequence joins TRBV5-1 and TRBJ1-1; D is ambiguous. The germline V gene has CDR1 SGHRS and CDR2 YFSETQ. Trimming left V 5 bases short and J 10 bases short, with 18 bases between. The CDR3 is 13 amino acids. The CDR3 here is CASSVVGDPRAFF. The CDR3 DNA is TGCGCCAGCAGTGTTGTGGGAGACCCCAGAGCTTTCTTT.

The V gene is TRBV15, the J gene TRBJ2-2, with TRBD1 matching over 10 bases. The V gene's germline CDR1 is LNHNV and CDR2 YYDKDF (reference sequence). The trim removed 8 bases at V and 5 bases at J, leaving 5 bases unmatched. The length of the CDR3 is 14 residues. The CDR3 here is CATGRDRGTGELFF. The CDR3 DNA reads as TGTGCCACCGGGAGGGACAGGGGTACCGGGGAGCTGTTTTTT.

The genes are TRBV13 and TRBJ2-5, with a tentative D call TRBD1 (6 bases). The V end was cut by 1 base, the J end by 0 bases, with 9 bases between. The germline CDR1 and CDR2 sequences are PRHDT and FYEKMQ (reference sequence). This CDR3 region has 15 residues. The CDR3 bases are TGTGCCAGCAGCTTAGAGGGGGACGACCAAGAGACCCAGTACTTC. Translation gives CASSLEGDDQETQYF.

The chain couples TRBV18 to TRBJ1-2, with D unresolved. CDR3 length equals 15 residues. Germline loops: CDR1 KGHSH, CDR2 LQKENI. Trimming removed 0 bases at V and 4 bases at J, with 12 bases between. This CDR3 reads CASSPPGAATYGYTF. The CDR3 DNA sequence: TGTGCCAGCTCACCACCCGGTGCTGCTACCTATGGCTACACCTTC.

This CDR3 is CASSLLPPGTGQSEAFF. The CDR3 region has the DNA TGTGCCAGCTCACTCCTGCCCCCTGGGACAGGGCAATCTGAAGCTTTCTTT. The J gene is TRBJ1-1, the V gene TRBV18; 9 bases are a match to TRBD1. The CDR3 covers 17 residues. Germline V gene data show CDR1 as KGHSH and CDR2 as LQKENI. With V trimmed by 4 bases and J by 6 bases, 15 bases remained unmatched.

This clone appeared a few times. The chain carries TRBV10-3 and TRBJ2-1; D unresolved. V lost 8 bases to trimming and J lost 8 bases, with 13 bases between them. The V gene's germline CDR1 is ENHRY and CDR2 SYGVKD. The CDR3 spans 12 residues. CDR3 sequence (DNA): TGTGCCATCGCGTCCAGGATCCATGAGCAGTTCTTC. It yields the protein CAIASRIHEQFF.

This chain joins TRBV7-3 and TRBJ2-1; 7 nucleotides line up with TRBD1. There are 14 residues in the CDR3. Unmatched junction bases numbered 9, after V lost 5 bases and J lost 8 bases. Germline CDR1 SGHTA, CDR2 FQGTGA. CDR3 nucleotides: TGTGCCAGCAGCCCCGACAGGGCCTCGGATGAGCAGTTCTTC. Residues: CASSPDRASDEQFF.

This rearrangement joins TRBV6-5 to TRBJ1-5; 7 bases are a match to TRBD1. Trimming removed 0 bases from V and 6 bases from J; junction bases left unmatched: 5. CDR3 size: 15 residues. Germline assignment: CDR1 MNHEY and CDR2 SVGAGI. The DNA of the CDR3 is TGTGCCAGCAGTTACTCAGAGGACAGGCTTCAGCCCCAGCATTTT. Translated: CASSYSEDRLQPQHF.

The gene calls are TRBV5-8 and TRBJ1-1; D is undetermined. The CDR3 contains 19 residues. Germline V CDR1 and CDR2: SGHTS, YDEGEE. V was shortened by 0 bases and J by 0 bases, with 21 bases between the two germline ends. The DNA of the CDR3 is TGTGCCAGCAGCTTGGCCGTGTTTGTGGGCTTAGGCATGAACACTGAAGCTTTCTTT. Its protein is CASSLAVFVGLGMNTEAFF.

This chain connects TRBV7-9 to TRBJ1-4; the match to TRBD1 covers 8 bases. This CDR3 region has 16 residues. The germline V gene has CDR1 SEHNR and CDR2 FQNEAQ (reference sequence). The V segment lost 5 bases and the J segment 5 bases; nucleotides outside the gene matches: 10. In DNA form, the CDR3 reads TGTGCCAGCAGCCCGGGCTTGGACAGGGTGAATGAAAAACTGTTTTTT. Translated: CASSPGLDRVNEKLFF.

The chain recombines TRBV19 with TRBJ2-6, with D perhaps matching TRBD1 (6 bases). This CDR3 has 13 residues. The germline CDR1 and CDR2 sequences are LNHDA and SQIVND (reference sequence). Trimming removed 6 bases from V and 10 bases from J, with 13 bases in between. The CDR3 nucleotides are TGTGCCAGTAGCAGCTCAGGGACAAACGTCCTGACTTTC. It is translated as CASSSSGTNVLTF. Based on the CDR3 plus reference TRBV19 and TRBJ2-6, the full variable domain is DGGITQSPKYLFRKEGQNVTLSCEQNLNHDAMYWYRQDPGQGLRLIYYSQIVNDFQKGDIAEGYSVSREKKESFPLTVTSAQKNPTAFYLCASSSSGTNVLTFGAGSRLTVL.